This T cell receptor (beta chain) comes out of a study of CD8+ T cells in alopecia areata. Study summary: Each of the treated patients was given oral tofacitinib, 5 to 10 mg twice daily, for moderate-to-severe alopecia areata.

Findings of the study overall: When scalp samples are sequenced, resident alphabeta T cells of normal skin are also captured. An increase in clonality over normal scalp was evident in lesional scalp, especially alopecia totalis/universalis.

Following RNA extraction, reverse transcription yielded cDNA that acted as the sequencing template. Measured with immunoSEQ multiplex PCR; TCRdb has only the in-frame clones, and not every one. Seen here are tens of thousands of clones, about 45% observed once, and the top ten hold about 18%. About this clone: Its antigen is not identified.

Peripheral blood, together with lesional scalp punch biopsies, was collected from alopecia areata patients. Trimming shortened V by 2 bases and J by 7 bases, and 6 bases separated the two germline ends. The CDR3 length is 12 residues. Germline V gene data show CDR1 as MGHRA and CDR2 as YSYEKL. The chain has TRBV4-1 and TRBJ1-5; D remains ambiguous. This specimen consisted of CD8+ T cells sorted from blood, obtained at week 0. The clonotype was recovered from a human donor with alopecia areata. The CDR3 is CASSQQDQPQHF. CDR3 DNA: TGCGCCAGCAGCCAACAAGACCAGCCCCAGCATTTT.